The sequence of this T cell receptor beta chain was determined in a study of T cells in Graves' hyperthyroidism and ophthalmopathy (dated by TCRdb to the late 2010s). Regarding the research as a whole: Peripheral blood samples were taken at initial diagnosis, before any treatment was given. A discovery cohort of around 100 patients, approximately 45 with Graves' ophthalmopathy and 57 with stable Graves' hyperthyroidism, was used to find distinguishing TCR V-J signatures. Prospective prediction of ophthalmopathy was tested in an independent validation cohort consisting of roughly 19 hyperthyroidism patients and approximately 16 patients who later progressed to ophthalmopathy. For training and testing, the 100 patients in the discovery cohort were randomly divided in a 7:3 ratio. Thyroid tissue and blood T-cell repertoires from about six Graves' hyperthyroidism patients were also compared in the study. Once sampling was done, hyperthyroidism patients were given methimazole at a starting dose of 30 mg daily, whereas ophthalmopathy patients were given high-dose intravenous methylprednisolone. The paper reports TCR Vbeta CDR3 sequencing of fewer than 150 peripheral blood samples: around 41 ophthalmopathy, fewer than 80 hyperthyroidism and around 17 progressor patients. Study-wide findings and limitations: During validation, the model predicted progression to ophthalmopathy a median of roughly six months ahead of onset, with roughly 65% sensitivity and 72% to 80% specificity. A model built on a 13 V-J signature distinguished ophthalmopathy from stable hyperthyroidism, reaching around 90% sensitivity and around 81% specificity in cross-validation and 80%/75% in testing. No statistical method was used to set the sample size in advance, and investigators knew the group allocation. Most expanded thyroid clonotypes (frequency above 0.001) were also detected in blood, suggesting blood repertoires may reflect thyroid immune responses.

A patient counted as having stable Graves' hyperthyroidism if no progression to ophthalmopathy occurred over 18 months of follow-up. The hyperthyroidism patients were between 18 and 65 years old and newly diagnosed, with a disease duration of less than 2 months. Exclusion was applied to patients with uncontrolled infections, other autoimmune diseases, pregnancy or lactation. Diagnoses relied on clinical symptoms, serum thyroxine and TRAb, thyroid ultrasound and orbital computed tomography. PBMCs were separated from roughly 10 ml of fresh peripheral blood using Ficoll-Paque density gradient centrifugation. Trizol reagent was used to extract total RNA, and RNA quality was then checked on an Agilent 2100 Bioanalyzer. Measured from the cysteine to the phenylalanine, the CDR3 is 14 residues long. Only CDR3 DNA remains: 42 bases, in frame from the first base. Relative to germline, V is 0 bases shorter and J is 3 bases shorter, with 7 bases between their ends. CDR1 LGHNA and CDR2 YNFKEQ are derived from the germline V gene.

The TCR beta CDR3 regions were amplified from the RNA transcripts. For the first round of RT-PCR on the TCR CDR3, the HTBI primer set was used together with the Qiagen OneStep RT-PCR kit. Libraries were constructed in a second round of multiplex PCR, after which size selection and purification were performed. The libraries were sequenced on an Illumina HiSeq2000 using paired-end 100 bp reads. On the authors' methods: SOAPnuke was used to process the raw data, throwing out any read that contained adapters or uncalled bases, had a mean Phred below 15, or lacked an exact constant-primer or identifier match. COPE v1.2.5 was used to merge the high-quality paired reads, and each unique nucleotide sequence was defined as a clonotype. MiTCR v1.1 was used to align clonotypes to the IMGT TRBV, TRBD and TRBJ reference segments. The analysis was restricted to V-J combinations with a frequency above 0.0001, which together covered about 99% of the repertoires. The TCS score was defined as F50 (clonal expansion) divided by E x V (chaos), with BLOSUM62-based TCRdist calculated between CDR3 peptides within each V-J. Welch's t-statistics and random forest reduced around 550 V-J features to under 15, which were used in a naive Bayes classifier (R e1071). TCRdb reran the public reads through fastp at Q25 and MiXCR, keeping productive beta chains. Entries are consolidated by CDR3 protein sequence, retaining the most common genes and DNA. These V and J calls rely on TCRdb rather than the paper's analysis. The sample contains under 350,000 distinct CDR3 sequences, roughly 13% of them found a single time. Clones ranked in the top ten supply 7% to 9% of the sample.

This clonotype has only a few counts. No cognate antigen has been identified for it. Base-call qualities are not available, and no considerably larger clone is one nucleotide away. The source of this sequence is a woman in her thirties or forties with Graves' hyperthyroidism. The chain links TRBV4-2 with TRBJ2-3, with the D gene too uncertain to name. What was sequenced was blood. The DNA sequence is as follows: TGTGCCAGCAGCCAAGAGTCTTCGACAGATACGCAGTATTTT. The resulting protein is CASSQESSTDTQYF.